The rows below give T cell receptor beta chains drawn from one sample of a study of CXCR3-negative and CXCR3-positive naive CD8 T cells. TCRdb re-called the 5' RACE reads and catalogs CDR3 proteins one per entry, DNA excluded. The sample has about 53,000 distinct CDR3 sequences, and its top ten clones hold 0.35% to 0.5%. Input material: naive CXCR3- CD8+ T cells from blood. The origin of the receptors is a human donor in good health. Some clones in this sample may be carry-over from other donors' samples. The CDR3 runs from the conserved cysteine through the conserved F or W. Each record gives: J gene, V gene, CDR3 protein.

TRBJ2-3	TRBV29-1	CSVQLAGGTDTQYF
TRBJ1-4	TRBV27	CASSLTGLNEKLFF
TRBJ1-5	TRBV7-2	CASSHGYNQPQHF
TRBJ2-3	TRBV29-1	CSVDPYRLAGTDTQYF
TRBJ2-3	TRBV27	CASFNGGAADTQYF
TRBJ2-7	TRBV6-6	CASSVPRTDQDATRYEQYF
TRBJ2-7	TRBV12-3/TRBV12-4	CASSLLAGGSYEQYF
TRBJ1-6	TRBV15	CATSSSQVTSSYNSPLHF
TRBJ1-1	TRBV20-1	CSAGQGANMNTEAFF
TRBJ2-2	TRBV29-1	CSVVLSSAGPMVGELFF
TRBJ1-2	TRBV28	CASESGQGISGYGYTF
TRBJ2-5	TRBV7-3	CASSPVGGAQETQYF
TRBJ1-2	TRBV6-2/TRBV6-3	CASRKRDMDYGYTF
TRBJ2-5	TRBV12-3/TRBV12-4	CASVSGGLQETQYF
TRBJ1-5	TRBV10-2	CASSESNQPQHF
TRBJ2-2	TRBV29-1	CSVEGGGKPDGELFF
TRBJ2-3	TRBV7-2	CASSPRLAGEPPTDTQYF
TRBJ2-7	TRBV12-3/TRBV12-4	CASSFVDSLYEQYF
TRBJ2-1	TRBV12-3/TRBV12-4	CASTPTGGLITEQFF
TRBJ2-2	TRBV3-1	CASSQDSGVNTGELFF
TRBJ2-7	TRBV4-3	CASSRGGAYDQYF
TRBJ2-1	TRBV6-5	CASTVAAGGYEQFF
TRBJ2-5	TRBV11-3	CASSPGDGQETQYF
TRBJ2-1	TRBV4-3	CASSQGMRGTTNEQFF
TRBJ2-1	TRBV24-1	CATSDPDRAAGNEQFF
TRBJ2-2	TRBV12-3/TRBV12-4	CASSLATGELFF
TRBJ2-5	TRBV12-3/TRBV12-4	CASSLGLVEETQYF
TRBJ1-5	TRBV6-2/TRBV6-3	CASSYGYLGSNQPQHF
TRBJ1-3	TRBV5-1	CASNGGSGNTIYF
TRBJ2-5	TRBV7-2	CASSLATGGQETQYF
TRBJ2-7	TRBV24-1	CATSVGGASEQYF
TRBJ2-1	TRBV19	CASSSSGSYNEQFF
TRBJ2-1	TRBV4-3	CASSLWTSGDHNEQFF
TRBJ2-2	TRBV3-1	CASAKSGSANTGELFF
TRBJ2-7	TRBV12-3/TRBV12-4	CASSPDRGVYYEQYF
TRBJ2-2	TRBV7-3	CASTLRGGDTGELFF
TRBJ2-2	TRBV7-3	CASSGQGYTGELFF
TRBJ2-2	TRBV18	CASSPSLLRINTGELFF
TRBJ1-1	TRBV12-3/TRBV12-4	CASSPGIGTEAFF
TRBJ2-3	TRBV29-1	CSVGGGNDISTDTQYF